This TCR beta chain was recorded in a study of PD-L1 blockade in urothelial cancer. On the study more broadly: Most patients, about nine tenths of the roughly 30, were males with bladder-origin cancer.

The table lists this clone with a few counts. Method: immunoSEQ multiplex PCR; TCRdb's copy keeps in-frame clones and lacks some. The sample carries around 56,000 clones, roughly 84% recorded once. The CDR3 covers 14 residues. Germline CDR1 is SGDLS and CDR2 is YYNGEE. With 3 bases removed from V and 10 bases from J, the gap between germline ends came to 19 bases. This chain joins TRBV9 and TRBJ1-2; D is possibly TRBD1 (5 bases). This material consisted of PBMCs, taken around atezolizumab (anti-PD-L1) treatment. This receptor was taken from a man aged 50 to 59 with urothelial cancer. The CDR3 loop is CASSATPVQGLYTF. CDR3 nucleotide sequence: TGTGCCAGCAGCGCAACCCCCGTGCAGGGCCTCTACACCTTC.